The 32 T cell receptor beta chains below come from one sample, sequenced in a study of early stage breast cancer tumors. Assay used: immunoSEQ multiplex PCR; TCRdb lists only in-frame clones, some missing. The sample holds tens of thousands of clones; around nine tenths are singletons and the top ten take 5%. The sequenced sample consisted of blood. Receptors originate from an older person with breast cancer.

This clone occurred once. CDR3: CASSPRRGIRETQYF. Written as DNA, the CDR3 is TGTGCCAGCAGCCCTAGACGGGGAATCAGGGAGACCCAGTACTTC. This sequence joins TRBV7-2 and TRBJ2-5, with D tentatively TRBD2 (5 bases). V lost 5 bases and J lost 5, with 18 bases in between. Germline CDR1 SGHTA, CDR2 FQGNSA. This CDR3 contains 15 residues.

As DNA, the CDR3 is TGCGCCAGCAGCTTGGGGGGTAACAGGGGGAACAATGAGCAGTTCTTC. This gives the protein CASSLGGNRGNNEQFF. V is TRBV5-1 and J is TRBJ2-1; 8 bases are shared with TRBD1. The trim removed 0 bases at V and 5 bases at J, leaving 7 bases unmatched. CDR1 is SGHRS and CDR2 is YFSETQ in the germline V gene. The CDR3 consists of 16 residues.

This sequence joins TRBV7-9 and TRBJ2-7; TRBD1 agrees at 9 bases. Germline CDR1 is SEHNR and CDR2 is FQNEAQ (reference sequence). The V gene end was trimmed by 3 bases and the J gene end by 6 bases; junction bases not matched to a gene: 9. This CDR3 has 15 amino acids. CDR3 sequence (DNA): TGTGCCAGCAGCTTTGAGGGACAGGGAGGGAGCGAGCAGTACTTC. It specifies CASSFEGQGGSEQYF.

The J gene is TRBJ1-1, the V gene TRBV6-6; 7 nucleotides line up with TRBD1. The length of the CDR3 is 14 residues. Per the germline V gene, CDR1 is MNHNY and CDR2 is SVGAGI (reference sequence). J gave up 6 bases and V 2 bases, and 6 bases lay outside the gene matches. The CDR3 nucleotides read TGTGCCAGCAGTTACAGTCAGGGGGGCTCTGAAGCTTTCTTT. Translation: CASSYSQGGSEAFF.

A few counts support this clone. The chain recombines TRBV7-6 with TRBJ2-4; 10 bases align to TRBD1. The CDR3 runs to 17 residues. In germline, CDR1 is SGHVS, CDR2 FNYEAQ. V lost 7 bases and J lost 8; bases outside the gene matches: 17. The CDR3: CASKVGTGTGDGDIQYF. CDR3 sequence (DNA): TGTGCCAGCAAGGTGGGAACCGGGACAGGGGACGGGGACATTCAGTACTTC.

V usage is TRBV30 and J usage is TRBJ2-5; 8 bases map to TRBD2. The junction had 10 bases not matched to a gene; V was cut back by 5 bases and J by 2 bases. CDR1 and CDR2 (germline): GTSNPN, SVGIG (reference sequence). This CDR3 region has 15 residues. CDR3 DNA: TGTGCCTGGGTCTCCGGGGGGGGTCCGCAAGAGACCCAGTACTTC. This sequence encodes CAWVSGGGPQETQYF. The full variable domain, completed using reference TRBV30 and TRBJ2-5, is SQTIHQWPATLVQPVGSPLSLECTVEGTSNPNLYWYRQAAGRGLQLLFYSVGIGQISSEVPQNLSASRPQDRQFILSSKKLLLSDSGFYLCAWVSGGGPQETQYFGPGTRLLVL.

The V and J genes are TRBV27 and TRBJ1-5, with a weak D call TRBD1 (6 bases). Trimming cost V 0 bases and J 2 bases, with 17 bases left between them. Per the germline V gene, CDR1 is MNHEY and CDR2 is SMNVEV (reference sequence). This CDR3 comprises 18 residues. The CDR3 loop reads CASSLSAGVAIRNQPQHF. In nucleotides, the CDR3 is TGTGCCAGCAGTTTATCGGCAGGGGTGGCAATACGCAATCAGCCCCAGCATTTT.

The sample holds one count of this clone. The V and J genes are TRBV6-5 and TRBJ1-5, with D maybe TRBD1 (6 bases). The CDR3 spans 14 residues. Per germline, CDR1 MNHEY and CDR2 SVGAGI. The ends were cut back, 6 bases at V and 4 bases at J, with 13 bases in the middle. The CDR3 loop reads CASSLPGTNQPQHF. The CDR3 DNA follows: TGTGCCAGCAGCCTGCCCGGGACAAATCAGCCCCAGCATTTT.

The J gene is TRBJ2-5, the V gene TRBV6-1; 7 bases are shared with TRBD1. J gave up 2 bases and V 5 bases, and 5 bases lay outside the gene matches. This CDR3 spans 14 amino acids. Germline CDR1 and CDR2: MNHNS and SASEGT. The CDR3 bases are TGTGCCAGCAGTCGACGCAGGGGGCAAGAGACCCAGTACTTC. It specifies CASSRRRGQETQYF.

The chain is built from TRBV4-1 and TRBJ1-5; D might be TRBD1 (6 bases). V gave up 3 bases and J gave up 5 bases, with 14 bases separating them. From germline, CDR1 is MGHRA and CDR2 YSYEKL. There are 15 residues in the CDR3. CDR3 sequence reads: CASSHSQGEDQPQHF. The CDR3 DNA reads TGCGCCAGCAGCCATTCACAGGGTGAGGATCAGCCCCAGCATTTT.

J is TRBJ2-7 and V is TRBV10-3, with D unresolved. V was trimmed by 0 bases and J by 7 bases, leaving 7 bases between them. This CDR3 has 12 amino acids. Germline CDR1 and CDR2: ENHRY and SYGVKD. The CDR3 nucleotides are TGTGCCATCAGTGAGTCGAGGAAAGAGCAGTACTTC. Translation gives CAISESRKEQYF.

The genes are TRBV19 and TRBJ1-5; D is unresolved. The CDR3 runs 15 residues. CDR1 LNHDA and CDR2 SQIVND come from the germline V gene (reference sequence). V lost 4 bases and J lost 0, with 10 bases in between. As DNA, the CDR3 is TGTGCCAGTAGTAGGACTGGGAGTAGCAATCAGCCCCAGCATTTT. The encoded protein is CASSRTGSSNQPQHF. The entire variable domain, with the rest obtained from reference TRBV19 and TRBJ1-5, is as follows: DGGITQSPKYLFRKEGQNVTLSCEQNLNHDAMYWYRQDPGQGLRLIYYSQIVNDFQKGDIAEGYSVSREKKESFPLTVTSAQKNPTAFYLCASSRTGSSNQPQHFGDGTRLSIL.

The CDR3 spells CASSTGLDTQYF. The CDR3 DNA reads as TGTGCCAGCAGCACAGGGTTGGATACGCAGTATTTT. V and J are TRBV28 and TRBJ2-3; D might be TRBD1 (6 bases). The CDR3 has 12 amino acids. Deletions cut 6 bases from V and 6 bases from J, with 10 bases between. Germline CDR1 and CDR2: MDHEN and SYDVKM.

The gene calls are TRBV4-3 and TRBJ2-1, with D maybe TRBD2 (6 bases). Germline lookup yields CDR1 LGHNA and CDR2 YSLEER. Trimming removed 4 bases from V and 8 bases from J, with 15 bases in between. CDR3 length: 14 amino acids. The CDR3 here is CASSRGEGVDEQFF. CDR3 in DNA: TGCGCCAGCAGCCGCGGGGAAGGGGTCGATGAGCAGTTCTTC.

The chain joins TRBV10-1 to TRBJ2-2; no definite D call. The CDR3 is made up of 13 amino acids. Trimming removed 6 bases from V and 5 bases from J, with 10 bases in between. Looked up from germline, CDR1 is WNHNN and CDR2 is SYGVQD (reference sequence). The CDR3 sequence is CASREQWTGELFF. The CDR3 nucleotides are TGCGCCAGCAGAGAACAGTGGACCGGGGAGCTGTTTTTT.

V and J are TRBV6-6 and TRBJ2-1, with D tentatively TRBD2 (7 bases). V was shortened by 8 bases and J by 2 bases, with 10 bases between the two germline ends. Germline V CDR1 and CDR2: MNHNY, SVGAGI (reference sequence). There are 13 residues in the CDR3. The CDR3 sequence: CASWGGPYNEQFF. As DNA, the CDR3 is TGTGCCAGCTGGGGGGGCCCCTACAATGAGCAGTTCTTC.

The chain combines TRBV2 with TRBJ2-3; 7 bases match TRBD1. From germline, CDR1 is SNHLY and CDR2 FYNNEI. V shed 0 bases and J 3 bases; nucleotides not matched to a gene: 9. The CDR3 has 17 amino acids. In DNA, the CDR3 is TGTGCCAGCAGTGAAGCCCCACAGGGGTCTGGGACAGATACGCAGTATTTT. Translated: CASSEAPQGSGTDTQYF.

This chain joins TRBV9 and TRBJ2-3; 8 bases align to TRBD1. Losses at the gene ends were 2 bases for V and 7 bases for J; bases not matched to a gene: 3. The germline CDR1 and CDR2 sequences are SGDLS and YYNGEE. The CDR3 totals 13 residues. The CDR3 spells CASSVQGANTQYF. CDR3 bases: TGTGCCAGCAGCGTCCAGGGGGCTAATACGCAGTATTTT.

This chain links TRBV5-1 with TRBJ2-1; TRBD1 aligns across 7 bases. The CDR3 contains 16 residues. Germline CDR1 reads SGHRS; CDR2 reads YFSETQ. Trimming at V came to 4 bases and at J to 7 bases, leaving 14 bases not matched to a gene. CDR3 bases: TGCGCCAGCAGCCCACGAACCGGGACAGAGGGAAATGAGCAGTTCTTC. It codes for CASSPRTGTEGNEQFF.

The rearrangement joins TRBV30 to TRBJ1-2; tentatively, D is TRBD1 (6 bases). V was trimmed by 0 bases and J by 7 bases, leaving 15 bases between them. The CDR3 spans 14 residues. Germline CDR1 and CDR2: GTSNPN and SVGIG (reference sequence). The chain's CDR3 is CAWSVLGTRFGYTF. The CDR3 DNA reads TGTGCCTGGAGTGTACTTGGGACAAGGTTTGGCTACACCTTC.

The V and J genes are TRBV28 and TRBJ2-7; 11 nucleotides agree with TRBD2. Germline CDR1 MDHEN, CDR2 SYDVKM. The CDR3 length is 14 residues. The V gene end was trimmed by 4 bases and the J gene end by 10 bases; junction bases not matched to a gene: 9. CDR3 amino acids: CASSSGTSGLLQYF. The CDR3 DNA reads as TGTGCCAGCAGTTCCGGGACTAGCGGCTTATTACAGTACTTC.

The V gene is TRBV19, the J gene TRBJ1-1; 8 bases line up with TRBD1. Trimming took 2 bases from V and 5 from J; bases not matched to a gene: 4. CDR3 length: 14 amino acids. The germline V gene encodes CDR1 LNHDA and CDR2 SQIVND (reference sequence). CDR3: CASSITGGRTEAFF. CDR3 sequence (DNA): TGTGCCAGTAGTATAACAGGGGGAAGGACTGAAGCTTTCTTT.

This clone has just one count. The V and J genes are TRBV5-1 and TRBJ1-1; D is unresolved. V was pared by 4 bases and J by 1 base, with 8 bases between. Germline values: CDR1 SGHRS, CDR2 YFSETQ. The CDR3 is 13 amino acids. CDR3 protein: CASSPPWNTEAFF. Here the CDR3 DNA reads TGCGCCAGCAGCCCCCCTTGGAACACTGAAGCTTTCTTT. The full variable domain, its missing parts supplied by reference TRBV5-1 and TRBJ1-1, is KAGVTQTPRYLIKTRGQQVTLSCSPISGHRSVSWYQQTPGQGLQFLFEYFSETQRNKGNFPGRFSGRQFSNSRSEMNVSTLELGDSALYLCASSPPWNTEAFFGQGTRLTVV.

As DNA, the CDR3 is TGCAGCGTTGAAACCCAGGGTGGAATAGCGGGGGCCCCAGAGACCCAGTACTTC. The encoded protein is CSVETQGGIAGAPETQYF. This chain links TRBV29-1 with TRBJ2-5, with TRBD2 matching 9 bases. Per the germline V gene, CDR1 is SQVTM and CDR2 is ANQGSEA. The CDR3 extends over 18 amino acids. Trimming took 2 bases from V and 4 from J; bases not matched to a gene: 17.

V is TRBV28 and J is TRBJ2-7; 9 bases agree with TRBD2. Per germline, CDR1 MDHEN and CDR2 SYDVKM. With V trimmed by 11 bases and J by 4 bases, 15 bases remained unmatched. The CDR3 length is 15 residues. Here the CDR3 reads CAHSVAGALYYEQYF. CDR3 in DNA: TGTGCCCACTCTGTAGCGGGAGCACTATATTACGAGCAGTACTTC.

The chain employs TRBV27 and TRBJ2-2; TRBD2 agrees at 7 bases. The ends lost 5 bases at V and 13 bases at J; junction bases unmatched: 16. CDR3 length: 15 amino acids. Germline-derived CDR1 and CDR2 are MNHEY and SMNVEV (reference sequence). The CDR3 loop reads CASSPPGGGFGRLFF. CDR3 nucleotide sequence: TGTGCCAGCAGTCCCCCCGGGGGAGGGTTCGGGAGGCTGTTTTTT.

The CDR3 region is CASRKGQGARGNTEAFF. The CDR3 DNA sequence: TGTGCCAGCAGAAAGGGACAGGGGGCGAGGGGGAACACTGAAGCTTTCTTT. The chain employs TRBV11-2 and TRBJ1-1, with 12 bases aligning to TRBD1. The length of the CDR3 is 17 residues. V shed 6 bases, J shed 1 base, and the junction held 9 bases outside the gene matches. The germline V gene has CDR1 SGHAT and CDR2 FQNNGV.

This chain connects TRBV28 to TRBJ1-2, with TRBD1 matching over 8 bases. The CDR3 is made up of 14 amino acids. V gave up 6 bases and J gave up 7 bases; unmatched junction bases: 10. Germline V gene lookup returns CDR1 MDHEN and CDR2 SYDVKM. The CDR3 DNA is TGTGCCAGCAGCCTCGAAGGACAGGGTCGTGGCTACACCTTC. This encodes CASSLEGQGRGYTF.

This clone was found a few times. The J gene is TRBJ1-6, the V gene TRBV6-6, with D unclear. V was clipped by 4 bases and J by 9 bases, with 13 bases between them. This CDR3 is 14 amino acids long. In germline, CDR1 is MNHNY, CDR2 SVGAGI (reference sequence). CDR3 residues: CASSSGISSSPLHF. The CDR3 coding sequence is TGTGCCAGCAGTTCCGGGATAAGTAGTTCACCCCTCCACTTT.

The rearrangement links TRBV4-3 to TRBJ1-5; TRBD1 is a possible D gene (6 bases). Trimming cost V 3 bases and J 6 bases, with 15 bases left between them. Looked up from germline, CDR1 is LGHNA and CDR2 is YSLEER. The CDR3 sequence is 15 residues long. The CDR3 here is CASSHEVQGFQPQHF. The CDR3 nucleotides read TGCGCCAGCAGCCACGAAGTACAGGGATTTCAGCCCCAGCATTTT.

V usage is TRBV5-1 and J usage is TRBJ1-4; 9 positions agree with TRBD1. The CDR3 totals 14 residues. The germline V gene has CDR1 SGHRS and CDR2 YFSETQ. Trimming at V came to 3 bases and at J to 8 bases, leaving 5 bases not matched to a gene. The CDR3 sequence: CASSSPGQGEKLFF. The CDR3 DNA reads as TGCGCCAGCAGCTCACCGGGACAGGGCGAAAAACTGTTTTTT. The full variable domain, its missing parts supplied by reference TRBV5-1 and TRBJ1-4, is KAGVTQTPRYLIKTRGQQVTLSCSPISGHRSVSWYQQTPGQGLQFLFEYFSETQRNKGNFPGRFSGRQFSNSRSEMNVSTLELGDSALYLCASSSPGQGEKLFFGSGTQLSVL.

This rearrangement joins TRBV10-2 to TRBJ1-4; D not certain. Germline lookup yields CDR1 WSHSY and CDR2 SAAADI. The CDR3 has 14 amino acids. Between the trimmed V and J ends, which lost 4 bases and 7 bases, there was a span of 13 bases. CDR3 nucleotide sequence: TGCGCCAGCAGTGGAAGGAAAGGCGGTGAAAAACTGTTTTTT. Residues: CASSGRKGGEKLFF.